The clone carrying this T cell receptor beta chain was seen more than once but under ten times. The antigen is not known. Treatment denoted: approximately 9-day PBMC culture with coronavirus spike peptide pools or control peptides (ViraFEST assay). The Oncomine TCR Beta short-read assay was applied to DNA of cultured CD4+ T cells. In TCRdb, the PCR reads were re-called with MiXCR into one record per CDR3 protein. There are fewer than 20,000 distinct CDR3 sequences in the sample; around three quarters occur only once, and 5.5% lies in the top ten. The sample originates from a study of vaccination and CD4 T cells after COVID-19. Study overall: A vaccine, either BNT162b2 or mRNA-1273, was given to participants in two doses.

Trimming removed 4 bases at V and 2 bases at J, with 9 bases between. CDR1 and CDR2 from the germline V gene are MNHNS and SASEGT. The CDR3 runs 14 residues. The sample comprised CD4+ T cells from blood, cultured in vitro. The receptor comes from a human donor who had recovered from COVID-19. J is TRBJ1-5 and V is TRBV6-1; D gene uncertain. The CDR3 DNA is TGTGCCAGCAGTGTCGAGAGGGGCAATCAGCCCCAGCATTTT. Its translation: CASSVERGNQPQHF.